One and the same sample provided the 27 T cell receptor beta chains below, sequenced in a study of T-cell memory formation after mild COVID-19. TCRdb independently ran MiXCR on the 5' RACE reads; one entry per CDR3 protein. This sample has under 450,000 distinct CDR3 sequences; around 14% occur once, and the top ten carry 22%. Sequenced input: PBMCs or a T cell subset sorted from them (not recorded which). These receptors were collected from a man aged 18 to 30 who had mild COVID-19 (a few samples of this study predate the infection). Cell type and time point are not known.

This chain uses TRBV6-2 or TRBV6-3 with TRBJ1-1; D possibly corresponds to TRBD1 (5 bases). The CDR3 is 11 residues long. The V and J ends lost 4 bases and 11 bases respectively, with 11 bases between them. Germline CDR1 and CDR2: MNHEY and SVGEGT. Here the CDR3 reads CASSSREWAFF. The CDR3 DNA reads as TGTGCCAGCAGTTCCAGGGAATGGGCTTTCTTT.

This clonotype turned up a few times. V usage is TRBV5-1 and J usage is TRBJ2-2, with TRBD2 matching over 9 bases. The CDR3 has 16 residues. Germline V gene data show CDR1 as SGHRS and CDR2 as YFSETQ. With 1 base clipped from V and 5 bases from J, the junction kept 6 bases outside the gene matches. As DNA, the CDR3 is TGCGCCAGCAGCTTGAGTAGCGGGGGATTTACCGGGGAGCTGTTTTTT. It codes for CASSLSSGGFTGELFF.

The rearrangement uses TRBV11-2 and TRBJ1-1; the D is unclear. The CDR3 runs to 13 residues. From germline, CDR1 is SGHAT and CDR2 FQNNGV. V was cut by 4 bases and J by 1 base, with 7 bases left in between. Here the CDR3 reads CASSYWTNTEAFF. CDR3 in DNA: TGTGCCAGCAGCTATTGGACGAACACTGAAGCTTTCTTT.

There are many counts of this clonotype. The chain carries TRBV5-1 and TRBJ2-5, with D possibly TRBD2 on 5 matching bases. The CDR3 consists of 13 residues. Germline V lookup: CDR1 SGHRS, CDR2 YFSETQ. Trimming cost V 7 bases and J 1 base, with 11 bases left between them. In DNA, the CDR3 is TGCGCCAGCCGCCTTGGACTCCAAGAGACCCAGTACTTC. Protein sequence: CASRLGLQETQYF. Filled out from reference TRBV5-1 and TRBJ2-5, the complete variable domain reads KAGVTQTPRYLIKTRGQQVTLSCSPISGHRSVSWYQQTPGQGLQFLFEYFSETQRNKGNFPGRFSGRQFSNSRSEMNVSTLELGDSALYLCASRLGLQETQYFGPGTRLLVL.

V gene TRBV10-3 combines with J gene TRBJ1-2; 7 bases agree with TRBD1. With V trimmed by 5 bases and J by 1 base, 7 bases remained unmatched. Per germline, CDR1 ENHRY and CDR2 SYGVKD. This CDR3 is built from 15 residues. CDR3 sequence reads: CAISRTGTDNYGYTF. CDR3 nucleotide sequence: TGTGCCATCAGTCGGACCGGGACAGATAACTATGGCTACACCTTC.

This clonotype has a handful of counts. The chain has TRBV12-5 and TRBJ2-5; 10 bases map to TRBD1. This CDR3 spans 16 amino acids. CDR1 is LGHNT, CDR2 FRNRAP, per germline. Germline trimming cut 6 bases from V and 3 bases from J; bases unmatched to any gene: 10. The CDR3 region has the DNA TGTGCTAGTGGCGTGGGGACAGGGGCTCCGGAAGAGACCCAGTACTTC. Encoded protein: CASGVGTGAPEETQYF.

This clonotype was picked up many times. J is TRBJ2-1 and V is TRBV5-5; TRBD2 matches 14 bases. There are 17 residues in the CDR3. V lost 4 bases to trimming and J lost 1 base; unmatched junction nucleotides: 4. Per the germline V gene, CDR1 is SGHKS and CDR2 is YYEKEE (reference sequence). The CDR3 is CASSPRLAGGSYNEQFF. CDR3 nucleotides: TGTGCCAGCAGCCCCAGACTAGCGGGGGGGTCCTACAATGAGCAGTTCTTC.

This clonotype was observed a handful of times. The chain employs TRBV7-6 and TRBJ2-7, with 9 bases identical to TRBD1. The J segment lost 3 bases and the V segment lost 3 bases, leaving 6 bases of the junction unmatched. Germline assignment: CDR1 SGHVS and CDR2 FNYEAQ. The CDR3 is made up of 15 amino acids. The DNA for the CDR3 is TGTGCCAGCAGCTTGGTCACAGGGGGCGGCTACGAGCAGTACTTC. It specifies CASSLVTGGGYEQYF.

The chain links TRBV6-1 to TRBJ1-4; possible D gene TRBD1, 6 bases. The CDR3 contains 16 residues. V dropped 5 bases and J dropped 0 bases, with 13 bases sitting between them. CDR1 MNHNS and CDR2 SASEGT come from the germline V gene. The CDR3 region has the DNA TGTGCCAGCAGTCCCAGGACAGACGCAACTAATGAAAAACTGTTTTTT. Encoded protein: CASSPRTDATNEKLFF.

In this sample, this clonotype turned up many times. The chain recombines TRBV5-4 with TRBJ1-4, with D tentatively TRBD1 (6 bases). This CDR3 has 11 amino acids. Trimming removed 7 bases at V and 10 bases at J, with 11 bases between. Germline V lookup: CDR1 SGHNT, CDR2 YYREEE (reference sequence). CDR3 residues: CASGGDGKLFF. The CDR3 DNA reads TGTGCCAGCGGGGGCGACGGAAAACTGTTTTTT.

The sample holds a few counts of this clonotype. The chain employs TRBV6-2 or TRBV6-3 and TRBJ1-2, with D uncertain. This CDR3 has 13 amino acids. The V gene's germline CDR1 is MNHEY and CDR2 SVGEGT. The V end was cut by 10 bases, the J end by 7 bases, with 19 bases between. The CDR3 region has the DNA TGTGCCACCACCAACCCGGGTCTACTTGGCTACACCTTC. The encoded protein is CATTNPGLLGYTF.

This clonotype was counted at least ten times. A junction end diverges from the germline sequence, so it may reflect a read error. This chain joins TRBV5-1 and TRBJ2-5; 8 bases align to TRBD2. The CDR3 has 14 residues. Germline assignment: CDR1 SGHRS and CDR2 YFSETQ. CDR3 sequence (DNA): TGTGCCAGCAGCTTATCTGCGGGGGGAGAGACCCAGTACTTC. It codes for CASSLSAGGETQYF.

Only a few counts were recorded for this clonotype. The chain is built from TRBV7-9 and TRBJ2-2; no clear D. V dropped 2 bases and J dropped 1 base, with 8 bases sitting between them. This CDR3 is 15 amino acids long. Germline V gene sequence: CDR1 SEHNR, CDR2 FQNEAQ (reference sequence). The CDR3 sequence is CASSLKRRNTGELFF. The CDR3 DNA sequence: TGTGCCAGCAGCTTAAAACGCCGGAACACCGGGGAGCTGTTTTTT.

This clonotype has a handful of counts. The V and J genes are TRBV7-2 and TRBJ2-7; D uncertain. Germline lookup yields CDR1 SGHTA and CDR2 FQGNSA. The CDR3 loop spans 17 amino acids. V lost 1 base and J 0 bases, leaving 16 bases between the germline ends. DNA for the CDR3: TGTGCCAGCAGCTTAGTGACGGGTCCTGAGAGCTCCTACGAGCAGTACTTC. Its translation is CASSLVTGPESSYEQYF.

The rearrangement links TRBV20-1 to TRBJ1-5; D not resolved. There are 12 residues in the CDR3. Germline lookup yields CDR1 DFQATT and CDR2 SNEGSKA (reference sequence). The CDR3 DNA sequence: TGCAGCTTGGTAGGCGGCAATCAGCCCCAGCATTTT. This sequence encodes CSLVGGNQPQHF.

This clonotype was counted between two and nine times. The chain has TRBV7-9 and TRBJ2-5; D gene uncertain. This CDR3 is 14 amino acids long. Trimming shortened V by 4 bases and J by 0 bases, and 9 bases separated the two germline ends. Germline V gene sequence: CDR1 SEHNR, CDR2 FQNEAQ (reference sequence). Here the CDR3 DNA reads TGTGCCAGCAGCTCCGGATGGCACCAAGAGACCCAGTACTTC. Protein sequence: CASSSGWHQETQYF. The complete variable domain, with remaining parts taken from reference TRBV7-9 and TRBJ2-5, reads DTGVSQNPRHKITKRGQNVTFRCDPISEHNRLYWYRQTLGQGPEFLTYFQNEAQLEKSRLLSDRFSAERPKGSFSTLEIQRTEQGDSAMYLCASSSGWHQETQYFGPGTRLLVL.

The chain couples TRBV19 to TRBJ2-3, with D perhaps matching TRBD2 (5 bases). Germline V CDR1 and CDR2: LNHDA, SQIVND (reference sequence). The CDR3 extends over 15 amino acids. The V end was cut by 1 base, the J end by 6 bases, with 14 bases between. CDR3 amino acids: CASSIGGGLGDTQYF. In nucleotides, the CDR3 is TGTGCCAGTAGTATAGGTGGCGGGTTGGGGGATACGCAGTATTTT.

The chain joins TRBV18 to TRBJ1-5; D is perhaps TRBD1 (5 bases). The germline CDR1 and CDR2 sequences are KGHSH and LQKENI. The CDR3 loop spans 14 amino acids. Deletions cut 1 base from V and 3 bases from J, with 7 bases between. The CDR3 DNA reads TGTGCCAGCTCACCACGACAGATCAATCAGCCCCAGCATTTT. It is translated as CASSPRQINQPQHF.

CDR3 residues: CSASSASGGARYNEQFF. In nucleotides, the CDR3 is TGCAGTGCTAGCTCGGCTAGCGGGGGGGCCCGGTACAATGAGCAGTTCTTC. The rearrangement joins TRBV20-1 to TRBJ2-1; TRBD2 matches 12 bases. V lost 3 bases and J lost 4; bases outside the gene matches: 10. The CDR3 length is 17 residues. The germline CDR1 and CDR2 sequences are DFQATT and SNEGSKA (reference sequence).

This clonotype was counted at least ten times. This chain links TRBV23-1 with TRBJ2-4; D not resolved. TRBV23-1 is assigned to the ORF class and has an uncertain function. This CDR3 comprises 15 residues. Trimming took 7 bases from V and 7 from J, leaving 20 bases between them. The CDR3 coding sequence is TGCGCCAGCATCGCACCCCTCAGGAAGTGGAACATTCAGTACTTC. It is translated as CASIAPLRKWNIQYF.

The chain combines TRBV6-6 with TRBJ2-3; 9 bases are shared with TRBD1. V shed 5 bases and J 7 bases; nucleotides not matched to a gene: 7. The CDR3 extends over 14 amino acids. The germline gives CDR1 MNHNY, CDR2 SVGAGI (reference sequence). CDR3 DNA: TGTGCCAGCAGTCAAGGGACAGGGCTGAATACGCAGTATTTT. It encodes CASSQGTGLNTQYF.

This clonotype was counted many times. CDR3 in amino acids: CASSLGQVSEKLFF. As DNA, the CDR3 is TGTGCCAGCAGCCTGGGACAGGTTTCTGAAAAACTGTTTTTT. The chain joins TRBV7-9 to TRBJ1-4; 8 nucleotides line up with TRBD1. This CDR3 spans 14 amino acids. Germline CDR1 SEHNR, CDR2 FQNEAQ (reference sequence). J was trimmed by 7 bases and V by 5 bases; bases with no gene match: 6.

J is TRBJ2-5 and V is TRBV30; 7 bases align to TRBD2. Germline V gene sequence: CDR1 GTSNPN, CDR2 SVGIG (reference sequence). CDR3 length equals 15 residues. CDR3 sequence: CAMTRRGVSGETQYF. Written as DNA, the CDR3 is TGTGCTATGACTCGTCGGGGGGTCTCCGGAGAGACCCAGTACTTC.

This clonotype has at least ten counts. The chain carries TRBV12-3 or TRBV12-4 and TRBJ1-1; weak D call: TRBD1 (5 bases). The CDR3 is 19 amino acids. The V gene lost 1 base and the J gene lost 1 base, with 22 bases spanning the gap. CDR3 loop: CASSLGPRVSMARNTEAFF. The CDR3 region has the DNA TGTGCCAGCAGTTTAGGCCCCAGGGTGTCTATGGCTCGGAACACTGAAGCTTTCTTT.

The rearrangement links TRBV2 to TRBJ1-3, with TRBD1 as a possible D gene (6 bases). Trimming left V 5 bases short and J 2 bases short, with 10 bases between. The CDR3 consists of 14 residues. Germline lookup yields CDR1 SNHLY and CDR2 FYNNEI. This CDR3 reads CASSSGQPGNTIYF. CDR3 coding DNA: TGTGCCAGCAGTTCTGGACAGCCTGGAAACACCATATATTTT.

The chain has TRBV4-2 and TRBJ1-5; TRBD1 is a possible D gene (5 bases). The CDR3 is made up of 17 amino acids. CDR1 and CDR2 from the germline V gene are LGHNA and YNFKEQ. V was cut by 0 bases and J by 3 bases, with 15 bases left in between. This CDR3 reads CASSQELGTLINQPQHF. DNA of the CDR3: TGTGCCAGCAGCCAAGAGCTCGGGACTCTTATCAATCAGCCCCAGCATTTT.

The chain uses TRBV5-1 and TRBJ2-3, with 12 bases matching TRBD2. The CDR3 is made up of 18 amino acids. The germline V gene encodes CDR1 SGHRS and CDR2 YFSETQ. The V gene end was trimmed by 0 bases and the J gene end by 2 bases; junction bases not matched to a gene: 7. This chain's CDR3 is CASSLGTLAGGITDTQYF. The DNA of the CDR3 is TGCGCCAGCAGCTTGGGAACACTAGCGGGGGGAATCACAGATACGCAGTATTTT.